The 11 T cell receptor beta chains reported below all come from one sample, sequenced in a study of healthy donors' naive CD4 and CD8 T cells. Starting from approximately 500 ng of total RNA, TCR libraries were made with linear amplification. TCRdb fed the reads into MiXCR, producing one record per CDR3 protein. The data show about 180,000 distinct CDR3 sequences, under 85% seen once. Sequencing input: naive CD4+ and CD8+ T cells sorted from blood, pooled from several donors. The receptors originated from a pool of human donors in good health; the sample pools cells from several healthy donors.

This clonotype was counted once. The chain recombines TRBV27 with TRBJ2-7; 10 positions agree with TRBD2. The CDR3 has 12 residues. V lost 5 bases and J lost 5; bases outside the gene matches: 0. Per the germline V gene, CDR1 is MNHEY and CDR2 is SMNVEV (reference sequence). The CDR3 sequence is CASSTSGNEQYF. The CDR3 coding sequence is TGTGCCAGCAGTACTAGCGGGAACGAGCAGTACTTC.

The CDR3 DNA reads as TGCGCCAGCAGCCAAGACCCGCACTCTGGAAACACCATATATTTT. Amino acid sequence: CASSQDPHSGNTIYF. The V gene is TRBV4-3, the J gene TRBJ1-3; D remains ambiguous. This CDR3 spans 15 amino acids. V lost 0 bases and J lost 0, with 6 bases in between. The germline gives CDR1 LGHNA, CDR2 YSLEER.

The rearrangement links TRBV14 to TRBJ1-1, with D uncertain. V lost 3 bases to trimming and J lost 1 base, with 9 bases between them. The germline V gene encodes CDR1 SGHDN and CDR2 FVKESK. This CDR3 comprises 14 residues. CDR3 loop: CASSQRTENTEAFF. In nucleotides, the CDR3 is TGTGCCAGCAGCCAGAGGACGGAGAACACTGAAGCTTTCTTT.

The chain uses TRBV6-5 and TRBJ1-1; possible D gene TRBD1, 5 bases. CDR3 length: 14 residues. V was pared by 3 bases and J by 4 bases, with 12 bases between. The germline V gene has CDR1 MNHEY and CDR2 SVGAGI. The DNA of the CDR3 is TGTGCCAGCAGTTATGGGCAGGGCAGCACTGAAGCTTTCTTT. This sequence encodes CASSYGQGSTEAFF.

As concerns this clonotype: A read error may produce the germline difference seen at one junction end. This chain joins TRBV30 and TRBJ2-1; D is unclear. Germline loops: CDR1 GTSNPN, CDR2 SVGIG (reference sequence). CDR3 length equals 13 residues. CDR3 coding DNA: TGCGCCTGGAGTTGGGATATCGGGAATGAGCAGTTCTTC. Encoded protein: CAWSWDIGNEQFF.

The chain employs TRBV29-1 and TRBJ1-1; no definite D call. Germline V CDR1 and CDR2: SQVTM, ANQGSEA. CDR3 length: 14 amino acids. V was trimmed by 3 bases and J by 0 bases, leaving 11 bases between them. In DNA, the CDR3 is TGCAGCGTTGATTGGACGGATATGAACACTGAAGCTTTCTTT. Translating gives CSVDWTDMNTEAFF. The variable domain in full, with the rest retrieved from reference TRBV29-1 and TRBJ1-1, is SAVISQKPSRDICQRGTSLTIQCQVDSQVTMMFWYRQQPGQSLTLIATANQGSEATYESGFVIDKFPISRPNLTFSTLTVSNMSPEDSSIYLCSVDWTDMNTEAFFGQGTRLTVV.

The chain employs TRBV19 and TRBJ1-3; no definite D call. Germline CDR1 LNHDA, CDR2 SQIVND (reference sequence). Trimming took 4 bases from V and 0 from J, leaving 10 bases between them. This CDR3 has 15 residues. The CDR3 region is CASSTGSLSGNTIYF. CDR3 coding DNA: TGTGCCAGTAGTACGGGGAGTCTCTCTGGAAACACCATATATTTT.

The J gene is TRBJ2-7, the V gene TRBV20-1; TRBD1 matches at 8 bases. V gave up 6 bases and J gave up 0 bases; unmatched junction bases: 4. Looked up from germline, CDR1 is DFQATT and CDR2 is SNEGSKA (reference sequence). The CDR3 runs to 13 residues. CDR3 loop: CSAHRGSSYEQYF. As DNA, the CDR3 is TGCAGTGCCCACAGGGGGAGCTCCTACGAGCAGTACTTC.

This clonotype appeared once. Here the CDR3 reads CAISESSGLSTDTQYF. CDR3 bases: TGTGCCATCAGTGAGTCGTCGGGCCTTAGCACAGATACGCAGTATTTT. This chain connects TRBV10-3 to TRBJ2-3; D unclear. V lost 0 bases, J lost 0 bases, and 10 bases lay in between. CDR3 length equals 16 residues. The germline V gene has CDR1 ENHRY and CDR2 SYGVKD.

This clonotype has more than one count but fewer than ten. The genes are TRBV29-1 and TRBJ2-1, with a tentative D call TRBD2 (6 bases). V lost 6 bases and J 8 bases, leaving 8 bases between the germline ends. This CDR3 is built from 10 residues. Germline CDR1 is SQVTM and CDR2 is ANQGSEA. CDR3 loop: CSVTRDEQFF. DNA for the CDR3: TGCAGCGTGACTAGAGATGAGCAGTTCTTC.

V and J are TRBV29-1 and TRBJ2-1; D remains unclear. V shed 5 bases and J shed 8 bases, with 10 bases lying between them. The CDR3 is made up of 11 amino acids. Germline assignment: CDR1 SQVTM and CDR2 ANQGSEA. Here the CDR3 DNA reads TGCAGCGTTCCGGGTCCCGATGAGCAGTTCTTC. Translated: CSVPGPDEQFF.